This T cell receptor beta chain originates from a study of shared clonotypes between healthy human individuals (dated by TCRdb to the early 2020s). About the full investigation: The cohort included a few men and a couple of women between 18 and 49 years of age. For each donor, CD4 naive and CD4 memory were each run on three plates, CD8 naive on two plates, and CD8 memory on one plate. Per donor, leukapheresis produced somewhere between about 0.9 and 9.5 billion PBMCs. To estimate repertoire size and how much clonotypes are shared between individuals, the study performed deep sequencing of blood TCR repertoires from roughly five healthy adults. To increase sequencing depth and limit assay-specific biases, TCR repertoire library preparation and sequencing were carried out by different laboratories using diverse techniques.

The CDR3 goes from the cysteine to the phenylalanine over 15 residues. Solely the CDR3 DNA is kept, with 45 bases framed from the first base. Cut back by 5 bases and 0 bases, the V and J ends lie 14 bases apart. CDR1 and CDR2 were assigned from the germline V gene (reference sequence) as SEHNR and FQNEAQ. For the CD8 naive samples, CD45RO-negative cells were positively selected for CCR7, yielding a CD45RA+CCR7+ population from which TemRA cells were excluded. Donors were healthy HIV-negative adults with no recently reported acute infections or vaccinations. All donors were Caucasian adults living in Nashville, Tennessee, USA. Blood was collected by leukapheresis, and PBMCs were isolated by Ficoll-Histopaque density gradient centrifugation and then cryopreserved in liquid nitrogen vapor phase. Analytical flow cytometry was used to check the purity and quantity of every magnetically sorted T cell population. Genomic DNA was isolated from every sorted fraction and measured by UV absorbance on a Nanodrop 2000c.

Using the deep immunoSEQ assay, multiplex PCR amplified TCR CDR3 regions from genomic DNA. For each cell subset, the extracted genomic DNA was distributed evenly across all wells of several immunoSEQ 96-well plates, and each plate served as one replicate. For sorted subsets, 150 to 250 ng of genomic DNA, equivalent to 25,000 to 35,000 T cell genomes, went into each replicate PCR. Purified libraries were measured with a Qubit 3.0 fluorometer, size-checked on a Bioanalyzer 2100, and measured again with the KAPA Library Quantification kit. Every immunoSEQ 96-well plate was sequenced on a dedicated single-read 150-cycle Illumina NextSeq 550 flow cell. On the study's bioinformatics: The immunoSEQ output contained only junctional sequences without quality scores, so filtering could not match that applied to full-length reads. Sequences were annotated with PyIR, a Python wrapper for IgBLAST v1.9, and V/J genes and CDR3 were assigned using IMGT germline references. Reads with weak V/J assignments (E-value above 1e-6), missing CDR3, stop codons, out-of-frame junctions, or ambiguous translated residues were removed. V3J clonotypes were defined as sequences sharing the same inferred V gene, J gene, and CDR3 amino acid sequence. The percentage overlap between two repertoires was calculated by dividing the number of shared unique clonotypes by the size of the smaller repertoire. Three approaches were used to assess repertoire richness: RTK rarefaction, the Chao1 estimator, and Recon v2.1 estimates of unobserved clonotypes. For all TCRbeta clonotypes obtained by the gDNA method from four donors, generation probabilities were computed with OLGA. This is the immuneACCESS table as TCRdb keeps it, with only in-frame sequences that have V and J called. A part of the clones is gone; compared with another copy, unresolved V genes explain less than half, and the rest is unexplained. V and J calls and clone size are copied from that table; D and trimming were computed from the DNA. Here the sample has millions of clones; 90% to 95% occur a single time. The ten largest clones represent roughly 1.8% of the sample.

Regarding this clone: Its binding antigen is unknown. No much larger clone is present one base from it, and per-base qualities are unavailable.

Overall study results and their limits: Larger estimated clonotype richness was generally found for naive subsets than for memory subsets. Pairwise subsampling led to the expectation that sequencing depth would affect the degree of clonotype sharing among donors. The small number of donors limited the genetic and exposure-history diversity represented. When a few donors were compared, the shared fraction of clonotypes was roughly 5% for naive CD4, 3.5% to 4% for naive CD8, more than 2% for memory CD4, and 0.4% for memory CD8. Sampling was restricted to blood, and TCR repertoires in tissue are likely to differ from TCR repertoires in blood. Rarefaction of sorted-subset datasets indicated incomplete sequencing despite the large sequencing depth. Compared with non-shared clonotypes, clonotypes shared by all four sorted-subset donors had higher generation probabilities.

The TCR sequence derives from a man aged 18 to 30 in good health. Some clones in this sample may be carry-over from other donors' samples. Sequenced: naive CD8+ T cells from PBMCs. Read against the paper, the sample's cell subset or site label means: CD45RA+CCR7+. This chain is built from TRBV7-9 and TRBJ2-7, with the D gene too uncertain to name. The CDR3 has the sequence CASSPRGLSSYEQYF. The nucleotides are TGTGCCAGCAGCCCACGAGGATTGAGCTCCTACGAGCAGTACTTC.